This T cell receptor (beta chain) was captured in a study of cytomegalovirus exposure and HLA in healthy donors. Study results and limitations: In vitro confirmation showed a few CMV-associated chains to be CMV antigen specific. Cytomegalovirus-associated status was assigned to some 160 TCR beta chains.

In the case of this clone: The antigen is unknown.

Amplification used 60 Vbeta primers and 13 Jbeta primers. Per the original methods: In a later analysis, approximately 73 million unique TCR beta chains included roughly 11 million shared by two or more donors. Sequencing was performed with immunoSEQ multiplex PCR; in TCRdb, only in-frame clones are kept and a portion is missing. Clone size and V and J calls were adopted from that table, with D and trimming inferred from the DNA. This sample has fewer than 95,000 clones, with roughly three quarters found just once. Germline loops: CDR1 SEHNR, CDR2 FQNEAQ (reference sequence). The CDR3 length is 15 residues. V was trimmed by 5 bases and J by 4 bases, leaving 18 bases between them.

This sequence was found in a man aged 35-49 years in good health and CMV-seronegative. The sample taken for sequencing was PBMCs. The V call is TRBV7-9, the J call TRBJ2-7, with D maybe TRBD2 (6 bases). Written as DNA, the CDR3 is TGTGCCAGCAGCCCACCTTCGCGGGGCCTTTACGAGCAGTACTTC. Translating it yields CASSPPSRGLYEQYF.